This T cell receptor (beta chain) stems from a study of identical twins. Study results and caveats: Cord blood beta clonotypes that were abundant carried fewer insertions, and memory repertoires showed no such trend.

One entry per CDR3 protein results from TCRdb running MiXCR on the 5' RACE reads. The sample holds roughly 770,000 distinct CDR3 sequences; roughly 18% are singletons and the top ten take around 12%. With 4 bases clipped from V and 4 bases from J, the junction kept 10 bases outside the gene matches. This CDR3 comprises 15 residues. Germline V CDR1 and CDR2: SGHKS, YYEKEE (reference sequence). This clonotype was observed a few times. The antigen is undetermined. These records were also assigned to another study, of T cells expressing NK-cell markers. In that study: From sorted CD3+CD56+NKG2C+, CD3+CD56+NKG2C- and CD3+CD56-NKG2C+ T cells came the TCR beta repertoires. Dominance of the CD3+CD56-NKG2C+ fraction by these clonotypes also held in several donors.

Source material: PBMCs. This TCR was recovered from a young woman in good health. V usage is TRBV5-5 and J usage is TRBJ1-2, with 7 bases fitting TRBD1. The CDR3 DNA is TGTGCCAGCAGCCCTGGACCATACAGGGGCTATGGCTACACCTTC. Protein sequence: CASSPGPYRGYGYTF.